The 2 T cell receptor beta chains presented below share a single source sample, sequenced in a study of cytomegalovirus exposure and HLA in healthy donors. PCR primers comprised 60 Vbeta and 13 Jbeta primers. The method was immunoSEQ multiplex PCR; TCRdb's version includes in-frame clones alone and lacks a portion of them. The data show about 120,000 clones, more than 65% seen once. What was sequenced was PBMCs. These receptors all come from a woman in her late teens or twenties in good health and CMV-seronegative.

V usage is TRBV27 and J usage is TRBJ1-1; a weak D match, TRBD1 (6 bases). Germline CDR1 reads MNHEY; CDR2 reads SMNVEV (reference sequence). Trimming took 3 bases from V and 3 from J, leaving 14 bases between them. The CDR3 covers 15 residues. Here the CDR3 DNA reads TGTGCCAGCAGTTTCGACAGGAGGAAGGACACTGAAGCTTTCTTT. Protein product: CASSFDRRKDTEAFF.

The gene calls are TRBV5-5 and TRBJ2-1; TRBD2 agrees at 8 bases. The V segment lost 0 bases and the J segment 10 bases; nucleotides outside the gene matches: 9. CDR3 length equals 15 residues. Germline lookup yields CDR1 SGHKS and CDR2 YYEKEE (reference sequence). The CDR3 DNA reads TGTGCCAGCAGCTTGGCAGAGGGGCGGGGGGTCGAGCAGTTCTTC. Protein product: CASSLAEGRGVEQFF.